This T cell receptor beta chain derives from a study of T cells in Graves' hyperthyroidism and ophthalmopathy. With regard to this clonotype: Its target is not known.

There were TCR beta CDR3 regions amplified from RNA transcripts. A set of HTBI primers served as the primers for a first-round RT-PCR of the TCR CDR3. MiXCR, run by TCRdb on the multiplex PCR reads, gives a single entry per CDR3 protein. Of over 150,000 distinct CDR3 sequences in the sample, less than 20% are singletons; the top ten hold more than 50%. Notes on the study in general: Using 13 V-J features, a model discriminated ophthalmopathy from stable hyperthyroidism.

The sequence derives from a woman aged 45-65 years with Graves' hyperthyroidism. The sequenced sample was blood.

The CDR3 region has the DNA TGTGCCAGCAGTTACTCGAGTCGGGACACCTTCGGGGAGACCCAGTACTTC. This gives the protein CASSYSSRDTFGETQYF. The V gene is TRBV6-2 or TRBV6-3, the J gene TRBJ2-5; D might be TRBD1 (6 bases). The CDR3 is made up of 17 amino acids. Between the trimmed V and J ends, which lost 0 bases and 5 bases, there was a span of 19 bases. Germline V gene lookup returns CDR1 MNHEY and CDR2 SVGEGT.